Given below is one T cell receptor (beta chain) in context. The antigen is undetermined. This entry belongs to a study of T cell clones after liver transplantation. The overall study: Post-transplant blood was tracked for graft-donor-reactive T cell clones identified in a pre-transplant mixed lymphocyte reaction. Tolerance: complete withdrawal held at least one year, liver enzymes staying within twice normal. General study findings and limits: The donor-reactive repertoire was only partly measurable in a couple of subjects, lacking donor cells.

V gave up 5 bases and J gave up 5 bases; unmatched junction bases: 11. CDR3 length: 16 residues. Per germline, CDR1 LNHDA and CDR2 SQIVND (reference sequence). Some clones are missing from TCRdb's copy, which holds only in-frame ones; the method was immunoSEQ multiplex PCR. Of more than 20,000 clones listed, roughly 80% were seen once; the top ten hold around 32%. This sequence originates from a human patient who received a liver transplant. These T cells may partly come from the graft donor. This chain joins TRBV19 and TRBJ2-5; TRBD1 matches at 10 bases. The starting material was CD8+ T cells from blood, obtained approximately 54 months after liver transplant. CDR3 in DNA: TGTGCCAGTAGTCCTGGACAGGGGGGAATGGGGGAGACCCAGTACTTC. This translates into CASSPGQGGMGETQYF.